This TCR beta chain is from a study of T cell responses to AZD1222 COVID-19 vaccine. Broader study findings: Spike-specific TCR breadth and depth went up after people got two AZD1222 doses. Nearly half of unique spike-specific TCRs reportedly avoided B.1.351 and B.1.1.7 mutated regions.

Repertoires were generated with immunoSEQ multiplex PCR, while TCRdb's copy carries only in-frame clones and drops some. In the table there are over 85,000 clones, nearly 90% of which are singletons. Details on this clone: Its antigen remains unknown.

Germline lookup yields CDR1 KGHSH and CDR2 LQKENI. The CDR3 length is 15 residues. J gave up 2 bases and V 4 bases, and 6 bases lay outside the gene matches. The V gene is TRBV18, the J gene TRBJ2-3; 7 bases align to TRBD1. Material: peripheral blood, obtained on day 0 of AZD1222 vaccination. The clonotype comes from an adult in good health. In DNA, the CDR3 is TGTGCCAGCTCACAAACGACAGGGAACACAGATACGCAGTATTTT. It is translated as CASSQTTGNTDTQYF. The whole variable domain, filled in from reference TRBV18 and TRBJ2-3, reads NAGVMQNPRHLVRRRGQEARLRCSPMKGHSHVYWYRQLPEEGLKFMVYLQKENIIDESGMPKERFSAEFPKEGPSILRIQQVVRGDSAAYFCASSQTTGNTDTQYFGPGTRLTVL.